These 24 T cell receptor beta chains were sequenced from one sample in a study of CD8+CD57+ T cells in acquired aplastic anemia. Patients chosen for sequencing had CD8+CD57+ cells that had expanded, as shown by flow cytometry. The use of genomic DNA as template underpinned the TCR beta VDJ and CDR3 profiling. TCRdb re-derived calls from the reads in MiXCR, one entry per CDR3 protein. The sample holds about 200,000 distinct CDR3 sequences, approximately 60% seen once. The sample comprised sorted CD4+, CD8+, or CD8+CD57+ T cells (not recorded which) from PBMCs. The receptor set was obtained from a human donor with aplastic anemia.

This chain joins TRBV15 and TRBJ1-2; D uncertain. Germline values: CDR1 LNHNV, CDR2 YYDKDF (reference sequence). V dropped 0 bases and J dropped 4 bases, with 12 bases sitting between them. There are 15 residues in the CDR3. The CDR3 here is CATSRDRGPGYGYTF. For the CDR3, the DNA is TGTGCCACCAGCAGAGATCGTGGACCAGGCTATGGCTACACCTTC. Variable domain in full (rest from reference TRBV15 and TRBJ1-2): DAMVIQNPRYQVTQFGKPVTLSCSQTLNHNVMYWYQQKSSQAPKLLFHYYDKDFNNEADTPDNFQSRRPNTSFCFLDIRSPGLGDTAMYLCATSRDRGPGYGYTFGSGTRLTVV.

V and J are TRBV4-3 and TRBJ2-7; D gene uncertain. In germline, CDR1 is LGHNA, CDR2 YSLEER. Trimming took off 5 bases at V and 2 bases at J, with 13 bases between the two ends. CDR3 size: 14 residues. CDR3 residues: CASSFFPGTYEQYF. The CDR3 DNA follows: TGCGCCAGCAGCTTCTTTCCGGGCACCTACGAGCAGTACTTC.

The J gene is TRBJ2-1, the V gene TRBV29-1, with D perhaps matching TRBD2 (5 bases). V lost 6 bases, J lost 7 bases, and 13 bases lay in between. The CDR3 is 12 amino acids. Germline V CDR1 and CDR2: SQVTM, ANQGSEA. The CDR3 loop reads CSVQRSGNEQFF. For the CDR3, the DNA is TGCAGCGTCCAACGTTCGGGGAATGAGCAGTTCTTC.

Comment on this clonotype: Without the conserved terminal phenylalanine or tryptophan, this CDR3 likely stems from a read error. This rearrangement joins TRBV19 to TRBJ1-5, with unresolved D. Germline V gene data show CDR1 as LNHDA and CDR2 as SQIVND (reference sequence). The CDR3 length is 14 residues. Between the trimmed V and J ends, which lost 6 bases and 0 bases, there was a span of 9 bases. CDR3 in amino acids: CASRQMNSNQPQHS. CDR3 bases: TGTGCCAGTAGGCAGATGAATAGCAATCAGCCCCAGCATTCT.

This chain joins TRBV11-2 and TRBJ1-1, with D perhaps TRBD1 (5 bases). This CDR3 is 14 amino acids long. Germline CDR1 SGHAT, CDR2 FQNNGV. The germline V and J ends were trimmed by 3 bases and 0 bases, with 8 bases remaining between them. This CDR3 is CASSFGTLNTEAFF. As DNA, the CDR3 is TGTGCCAGCAGCTTCGGGACCTTGAACACTGAAGCTTTCTTT.

The chain joins TRBV7-9 to TRBJ2-3; TRBD2 aligns across 7 bases. CDR1 and CDR2 from the germline V gene are SEHNR and FQNEAQ (reference sequence). CDR3 length: 15 amino acids. Trimming cost V 8 bases and J 0 bases; bases outside gene matches: 8. The CDR3 DNA follows: TGTGCCAGCGGCAGCGGGGCGGAAAGCACAGATACGCAGTATTTT. Translating it yields CASGSGAESTDTQYF.

This clonotype was seen many times. This chain uses TRBV24-1 with TRBJ1-1; no reliable D call. Germline V CDR1 and CDR2: KGHDR, SFDVKD. The germline V and J ends were trimmed by 5 bases and 6 bases, with 15 bases remaining between them. This CDR3 is built from 14 residues. The CDR3 coding sequence is TGTGCCACCAGTGTAATCGGGAGGATGGCTGAAGCTTTCTTT. Translation: CATSVIGRMAEAFF.

This chain uses TRBV20-1 with TRBJ1-4, with D possibly TRBD1 on 6 matching bases. Germline V gene sequence: CDR1 DFQATT, CDR2 SNEGSKA (reference sequence). V lost 7 bases and J 3 bases, leaving 15 bases between the germline ends. This CDR3 comprises 14 residues. The CDR3 nucleotides read TGCAGTGTGAGGGGGGGGGCAGCTAATGAAAAACTGTTTTTT. It translates to CSVRGGAANEKLFF.

This clonotype was detected a few times. The J gene is TRBJ2-3, the V gene TRBV7-6, with D unresolved. Trimming removed 1 base from V and 2 bases from J, with 10 bases in between. Germline loops: CDR1 SGHVS, CDR2 FNYEAQ. The CDR3 totals 15 residues. In nucleotides, the CDR3 is TGTGCCAGCAGCTTAGAGGACGGTTTCACAGATACGCAGTATTTT. This gives the protein CASSLEDGFTDTQYF. Using reference TRBV7-6 and TRBJ2-3 for the parts outside the CDR3, the full variable domain is GAGVSQSPRYKVTKRGQDVALRCDPISGHVSLYWYRQALGQGPEFLTYFNYEAQQDKSGLPNDRFSAERPEGSISTLTIQRTEQRDSAMYRCASSLEDGFTDTQYFGPGTRLTVL.

The genes are TRBV12-3 or TRBV12-4 and TRBJ2-7; D uncertain. V lost 4 bases to trimming and J lost 3 bases, with 10 bases between them. CDR3 size: 13 residues. CDR3 loop: CASSSEAVYEQYF. The CDR3 nucleotides are TGTGCCAGCAGTTCAGAAGCTGTCTACGAGCAGTACTTC.

This clonotype has just a few counts. The gene calls are TRBV20-1 and TRBJ1-4, with a possible D match to TRBD1 (5 bases). The CDR3 is 13 amino acids. V lost 5 bases and J lost 5, with 12 bases in between. Germline V gene sequence: CDR1 DFQATT, CDR2 SNEGSKA (reference sequence). CDR3 sequence: CSAAEKGNEKLFF. The CDR3 bases are TGCAGTGCTGCAGAAAAGGGGAATGAAAAACTGTTTTTT.

The J gene is TRBJ2-7, the V gene TRBV19; 11 positions agree with TRBD2. CDR1 is LNHDA and CDR2 is SQIVND in the germline V gene (reference sequence). Germline trimming cut 2 bases from V and 2 bases from J; bases unmatched to any gene: 5. This CDR3 is 16 amino acids long. This CDR3 reads CASSIMDSGRAYEQYF. The CDR3, as DNA: TGTGCCAGTAGTATAATGGATAGCGGGAGGGCCTACGAGCAGTACTTC.

The chain couples TRBV25-1 to TRBJ1-5; TRBD1 might be the D (5 bases). CDR3 length: 17 amino acids. The germline V gene encodes CDR1 MGHDK and CDR2 SYGVNS. Trimming removed 4 bases from V and 4 bases from J, with 20 bases in between. The CDR3 sequence is CASSARGPGLMNQPQHF. CDR3 DNA: TGTGCCAGCAGTGCTAGAGGCCCGGGACTGATGAATCAGCCCCAGCATTTT.

The chain employs TRBV7-6 and TRBJ2-7; a possible D gene is TRBD1 (6 bases). V shed 4 bases and J shed 5 bases, with 12 bases lying between them. CDR1 and CDR2 from the germline V gene are SGHVS and FNYEAQ. The CDR3 consists of 13 residues. The CDR3 region is CASSSNRVDEQYF. CDR3 in DNA: TGTGCCAGCAGCTCAAACAGGGTAGACGAGCAGTACTTC.

This chain connects TRBV20-1 to TRBJ2-7; either TRBD1 or TRBD2 may fit D (5 bases each). Germline V gene data show CDR1 as DFQATT and CDR2 as SNEGSKA (reference sequence). The CDR3 consists of 16 residues. V shed 6 bases and J shed 3 bases, with 24 bases lying between them. The CDR3 region has the DNA TGCAGTGCCAGCAGTTCTATAGGGACCGGTAACTACGAGCAGTACTTC. It yields the protein CSASSSIGTGNYEQYF.

The J gene is TRBJ2-5, the V gene TRBV9, with 13 bases identical to TRBD2. Unmatched junction bases numbered 4, after V lost 3 bases and J lost 2 bases. The CDR3 sequence is 16 residues long. Germline V gives CDR1 SGDLS, CDR2 YYNGEE. CDR3 DNA: TGTGCCAGCAGCGGCGGGACTAGCGGGAATCAAGAGACCCAGTACTTC. Translation gives CASSGGTSGNQETQYF.

In this sample, this clonotype turned up a few times. This chain links TRBV7-9 with TRBJ2-3; 7 positions agree with TRBD2. The V segment lost 5 bases and the J segment 2 bases; nucleotides outside the gene matches: 7. This CDR3 is 15 amino acids long. Germline-derived CDR1 and CDR2 are SEHNR and FQNEAQ (reference sequence). Here the CDR3 reads CASSGGDDYTDTQYF. DNA of the CDR3: TGTGCCAGCAGCGGGGGGGACGATTACACAGATACGCAGTATTTT. The entire variable domain, with the rest obtained from reference TRBV7-9 and TRBJ2-3, is as follows: DTGVSQNPRHKITKRGQNVTFRCDPISEHNRLYWYRQTLGQGPEFLTYFQNEAQLEKSRLLSDRFSAERPKGSFSTLEIQRTEQGDSAMYLCASSGGDDYTDTQYFGPGTRLTVL.

The chain recombines TRBV5-1 with TRBJ2-1; D uncertain. The CDR3 covers 13 residues. Germline CDR1 is SGHRS and CDR2 is YFSETQ. Trimming cost V 6 bases and J 0 bases, with 7 bases left between them. CDR3 bases: TGCGCCAGCATGGCAGGCTCCTACAATGAGCAGTTCTTC. It specifies CASMAGSYNEQFF.

The chain recombines TRBV7-8 with TRBJ2-3; D gene uncertain. Germline CDR1 SGHVS, CDR2 FQNEAQ. Trimming cost V 9 bases and J 2 bases, with 18 bases left between them. The CDR3 is 15 amino acids. The CDR3 coding sequence is TGTGCCAGTCGGAGCTTGGCACAGTCCACAGATACGCAGTATTTT. Residues: CASRSLAQSTDTQYF.

V usage is TRBV5-5 and J usage is TRBJ1-1; 10 bases map to TRBD1. The trim removed 9 bases at V and 3 bases at J, leaving 8 bases unmatched. This CDR3 is built from 14 residues. The V gene's germline CDR1 is SGHKS and CDR2 YYEKEE (reference sequence). The CDR3 here is CATSRTGGDTEAFF. In DNA, the CDR3 is TGTGCCACGAGCCGGACAGGGGGAGACACTGAAGCTTTCTTT.

In DNA, the CDR3 is TGTGCCACCAGTGTAGGCGCTTGGGATGAGCAGTTCTTC. This translates into CATSVGAWDEQFF. The chain links TRBV24-1 to TRBJ2-1; D is unclear. Trimming pared 5 bases from V and 8 bases from J, leaving 12 bases between. The CDR3 contains 13 residues. Germline V gene lookup returns CDR1 KGHDR and CDR2 SFDVKD.

This clonotype was counted many times. V gene TRBV4-1 combines with J gene TRBJ2-2; no clear D gene. CDR3 length: 13 amino acids. V was cut by 2 bases and J by 11 bases, with 12 bases left in between. Germline lookup yields CDR1 MGHRA and CDR2 YSYEKL. CDR3 coding DNA: TGCGCCAGCAGCCAATCGATCGGAATAGAGCTGTTTTTT. Amino acids: CASSQSIGIELFF.

Only a few counts were recorded for this clonotype. This chain links TRBV20-1 with TRBJ2-7; D remains ambiguous. Per the germline V gene, CDR1 is DFQATT and CDR2 is SNEGSKA (reference sequence). The CDR3 spans 15 residues. Deletions cut 0 bases from V and 2 bases from J, with 14 bases between. CDR3 region: CSARDLEGSAYEQYF. The CDR3 nucleotides read TGCAGTGCTAGAGATCTCGAAGGGTCTGCCTACGAGCAGTACTTC.

This clonotype was detected only a few times. The chain is built from TRBV12-3 or TRBV12-4 and TRBJ1-2; D gene unclear. V was shortened by 4 bases and J by 7 bases, with 10 bases between the two germline ends. This CDR3 contains 12 residues. The CDR3 sequence: CASSSIGIGYTF. CDR3 in DNA: TGTGCCAGCAGTTCTATAGGGATTGGCTACACCTTC.